This T cell receptor (beta chain) came from a study of T cells in Graves' hyperthyroidism and ophthalmopathy. Researchers barred patients who had uncontrolled infection, other autoimmune disease, pregnancy or lactation. It was RNA transcripts that yielded the amplified TCR beta CDR3 regions. During a first-round RT-PCR of the TCR CDR3, the HTBI primer set was used. TCRdb recomputed calls from the multiplex PCR reads with MiXCR, one row per CDR3 protein. This sample has around 350,000 distinct CDR3 sequences, with roughly 25% found just once. This clonotype was sampled from a man aged 50-60 years with Graves' hyperthyroidism. The sample taken for sequencing was blood.

Here the CDR3 DNA reads TGTGCCACGAAAATAGGTAGCACCTACAATGAGCAGTACTTC. This encodes CATKIGSTYNEQYF. The chain employs TRBV15 and TRBJ2-1, with D unresolved. The closer fit of TRBJ2-7 to the DNA end suggests the J call may be wrong. Germline-derived CDR1 and CDR2 are LNHNV and YYDKDF (reference sequence). The CDR3 has 14 amino acids.